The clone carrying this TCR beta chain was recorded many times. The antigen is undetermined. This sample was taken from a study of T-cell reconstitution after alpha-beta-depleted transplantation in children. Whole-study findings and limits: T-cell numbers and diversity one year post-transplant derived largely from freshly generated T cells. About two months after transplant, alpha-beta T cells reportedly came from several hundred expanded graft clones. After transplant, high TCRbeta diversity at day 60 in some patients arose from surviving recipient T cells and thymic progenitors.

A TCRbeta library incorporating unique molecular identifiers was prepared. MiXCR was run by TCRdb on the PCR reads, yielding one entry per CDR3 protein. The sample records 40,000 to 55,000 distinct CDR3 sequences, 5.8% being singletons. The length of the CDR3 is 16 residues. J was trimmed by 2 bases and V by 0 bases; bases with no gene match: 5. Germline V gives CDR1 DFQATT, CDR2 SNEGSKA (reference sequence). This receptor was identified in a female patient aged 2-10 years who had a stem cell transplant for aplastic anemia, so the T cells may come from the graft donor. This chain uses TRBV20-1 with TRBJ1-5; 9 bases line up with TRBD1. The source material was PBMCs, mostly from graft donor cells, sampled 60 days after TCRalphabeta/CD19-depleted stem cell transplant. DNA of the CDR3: TGCAGTGCTAGAGATACAGGGGGCTATGGCAATCAGCCCCAGCATTTT. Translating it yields CSARDTGGYGNQPQHF.